This is a list of T cell receptor beta chains from one sample in a study of human T cells and chemical hapten exposure. TCRdb re-derived calls from the RACE reads in MiXCR, one entry per CDR3 protein. Here the sample spans about 97,000 distinct CDR3 sequences, about 28% being singletons. Material: whole blood, obtained in connection with sensitization to the hapten diphenylcyclopropenone (DPC). The receptors here all came from a man between 35 and 55 years old with alopecia areata. Some clones in this sample may be carry-over from other donors' samples. The CDR3 runs from the conserved cysteine through the conserved F or W. A D gene is named only where the DNA matches it firmly. Expanded clones are given a class, and other clones once, few, many or no size at all.

abundance: few; j_gene: TRBJ2-2; v_gene: TRBV7-2; d_gene: TRBD2; CDR3nt: TGTGCCAGCAGCCCGACTAGCGGGAGGGCCAGTAGGGGGACCGGGGAGCTGTTTTTT; CDR3aa: CASSPTSGRASRGTGELFF
abundance: NA; j_gene: TRBJ2-4; v_gene: TRBV6-1; d_gene: NA; CDR3nt: TGTGCCAGCAGAGCCCCGGGACCCCAAAACATTCAGTACTTC; CDR3aa: CASRAPGPQNIQYF
abundance: few; j_gene: TRBJ2-3; v_gene: TRBV29-1; d_gene: NA; CDR3nt: TGCAGCGTCGCAGGGGGGGATACGCAGTATTTT; CDR3aa: CSVAGGDTQYF
abundance: NA; j_gene: TRBJ2-3; v_gene: TRBV3-1; d_gene: NA; CDR3nt: TGTGCCAGCAGCCTGAAGGGAGGCCGGGAAGATACGCAGTATTTT; CDR3aa: CASSLKGGREDTQYF
abundance: NA; j_gene: TRBJ2-1; v_gene: TRBV7-9; d_gene: NA; CDR3nt: TGTGCCAGCAGCTTGTCCGGGAACAATGAGCAGTTCTTC; CDR3aa: CASSLSGNNEQFF
abundance: once; j_gene: TRBJ2-1; v_gene: TRBV30; d_gene: TRBD1; CDR3nt: TGTGCCTGGAGTGCCGACCCCATGTCGCGTGTGGACAGGGGGTTCCGACACTACAATGAGCAGTTCTTC; CDR3aa: CAWSADPMSRVDRGFRHYNEQFF
abundance: NA; j_gene: TRBJ2-1; v_gene: TRBV10-2; d_gene: NA; CDR3nt: TGCGCCAGCAGTGAGTCGGATGTCTTGAGCTCCTACAATGAGCAGTTCTTC; CDR3aa: CASSESDVLSSYNEQFF
abundance: once; j_gene: TRBJ2-7; v_gene: TRBV7-2; d_gene: TRBD1; CDR3nt: TGTGCCAGCAGCGCCCGACAGGGGCCCACCTACGAGCAGTACTTC; CDR3aa: CASSARQGPTYEQYF
abundance: NA; j_gene: TRBJ1-1; v_gene: TRBV7-9; d_gene: TRBD1; CDR3nt: TGTGCCAGCAGCGTAGAGACAGGGTCTGAAGCTTTCTTT; CDR3aa: CASSVETGSEAFF
abundance: NA; j_gene: TRBJ2-7; v_gene: TRBV28; d_gene: TRBD1; CDR3nt: TGTGCCAGCATCGGGACAGGGCTCCAAACCTACGAGCAGTACTTC; CDR3aa: CASIGTGLQTYEQYF
abundance: few; j_gene: TRBJ2-3; v_gene: TRBV5-5; d_gene: NA; CDR3nt: TGTGCCAGCAGCCCGCCCGAAGCGGGCATGACAGATACGCAGTATTTT; CDR3aa: CASSPPEAGMTDTQYF
abundance: NA; j_gene: TRBJ1-1; v_gene: TRBV15; d_gene: NA; CDR3nt: TGTGCCACCAGCAGGGTTTCGGGCACTGAAGCTTTCTTT; CDR3aa: CATSRVSGTEAFF
abundance: NA; j_gene: TRBJ1-2; v_gene: TRBV28; d_gene: NA; CDR3nt: TGTGCCAGCATGGGGGACGCGACAACCTACACCTTC; CDR3aa: CASMGDATTYTF
abundance: few; j_gene: TRBJ1-2; v_gene: TRBV4-1; d_gene: NA; CDR3nt: TGCGCCAGCAGCCAAGATGGAACGGGGGGGCGCGTCACCTTC; CDR3aa: CASSQDGTGGRVTF
abundance: NA; j_gene: TRBJ2-3; v_gene: TRBV20-1; d_gene: TRBD2; CDR3nt: TGCAGTGCTAGAGGAGATAGCGGGAAAGCAGATACGCAGTATTTT; CDR3aa: CSARGDSGKADTQYF
abundance: few; j_gene: TRBJ2-7; v_gene: TRBV28; d_gene: TRBD1; CDR3nt: TGTGCCAGCATCCGACAGGGCGTAAACGAGCAGTACTTC; CDR3aa: CASIRQGVNEQYF
abundance: NA; j_gene: TRBJ2-7; v_gene: TRBV27; d_gene: NA; CDR3nt: TGTGCCAGCAGTACCCGGCGACAGAGTTACGAGCAGTACTTC; CDR3aa: CASSTRRQSYEQYF
abundance: NA; j_gene: TRBJ2-2; v_gene: TRBV6-5; d_gene: TRBD2; CDR3nt: TGTGCCAGCAGTTACGGACTAGCGGGAGGGCCCGGGGAGCTGTTTTTT; CDR3aa: CASSYGLAGGPGELFF
abundance: few; j_gene: TRBJ2-7; v_gene: TRBV20-1; d_gene: TRBD2; CDR3nt: TGCAGTGCTCCACCGACCGGGACTACCTACGAGCAGTACTTC; CDR3aa: CSAPPTGTTYEQYF
abundance: few; j_gene: TRBJ2-7; v_gene: TRBV28; d_gene: TRBD1; CDR3nt: TGTGCCAGCAGTTTTAGGGGGCTGCTGTCCTACGAGCAGTACTTC; CDR3aa: CASSFRGLLSYEQYF
abundance: NA; j_gene: TRBJ2-7; v_gene: TRBV5-5; d_gene: NA; CDR3nt: TGTGCCAGCAGCTTGGGTGGCAGCCTCGAGCAGTACTTC; CDR3aa: CASSLGGSLEQYF
abundance: NA; j_gene: TRBJ2-3; v_gene: TRBV5-1; d_gene: TRBD2; CDR3nt: TGCGCCAGCAGCTTGGCCCAGACTAGCGGGAGGGATCGCGGAGATACGCAGTATTTT; CDR3aa: CASSLAQTSGRDRGDTQYF
abundance: once; j_gene: TRBJ1-4; v_gene: TRBV7-9; d_gene: NA; CDR3nt: TGTGCCAGCAGCCCCCACAGGGCTGCAACTAATGAAAAACTGTTTTTT; CDR3aa: CASSPHRAATNEKLFF
abundance: NA; j_gene: TRBJ2-7; v_gene: TRBV6-1; d_gene: TRBD2; CDR3nt: TGTGCCAGCAGTGAACCCCGGGGCGCGACTAGCGGGAACTACGAGCAGTACTTC; CDR3aa: CASSEPRGATSGNYEQYF
abundance: few; j_gene: TRBJ2-7; v_gene: TRBV28; d_gene: TRBD1; CDR3nt: TGTGCCAGCAGTTCGTCCGGGACAGGGGGCGAATACGAGCAGTACTTC; CDR3aa: CASSSSGTGGEYEQYF
abundance: NA; j_gene: TRBJ2-3; v_gene: TRBV7-9; d_gene: NA; CDR3nt: TGTGCCAGCAGCGCAGGACGGCGAGGCACAGATACGCAGTATTTT; CDR3aa: CASSAGRRGTDTQYF
abundance: NA; j_gene: TRBJ2-6; v_gene: TRBV6-5; d_gene: TRBD1; CDR3nt: TGTGCCAGCAGTTACTCTCGGACAGGGAGCTCTGGGGCCAACGTCCTGACTTTC; CDR3aa: CASSYSRTGSSGANVLTF
abundance: NA; j_gene: TRBJ2-7; v_gene: TRBV18; d_gene: NA; CDR3nt: TGTGCCAGCTCACCTACAGGGAATCGGTGGAGCCACGAGCAGTACTTC; CDR3aa: CASSPTGNRWSHEQYF
abundance: many; j_gene: TRBJ2-3; v_gene: TRBV12-3/TRBV12-4; d_gene: TRBD1; CDR3nt: TGTGCCAGCAGTCTCCTCTTAGGGGACAGGCGGGGAGCAGATACGCAGTATTTT; CDR3aa: CASSLLLGDRRGADTQYF
abundance: few; j_gene: TRBJ2-5; v_gene: TRBV7-8; d_gene: TRBD1; CDR3nt: TGTGCCAGCAGCTCGAGGACAGGGCGAGAGACCCAGTACTTC; CDR3aa: CASSSRTGRETQYF
abundance: NA; j_gene: TRBJ2-3; v_gene: TRBV5-1; d_gene: NA; CDR3nt: TGCGCCAGCAGCCCGGCGGGACACCACACTAGCACAGATACGCAGTATTTT; CDR3aa: CASSPAGHHTSTDTQYF
abundance: few; j_gene: TRBJ2-7; v_gene: TRBV9; d_gene: NA; CDR3nt: TGTGCCAGCAGCGCTGGGGCGCCCAGGGCTACTACCGAGCAGTACTTC; CDR3aa: CASSAGAPRATTEQYF
abundance: few; j_gene: TRBJ2-6; v_gene: TRBV30; d_gene: NA; CDR3nt: TGTGCCTGGACTGATTCTGGGGCCAACGTCCTGACTTTC; CDR3aa: CAWTDSGANVLTF
abundance: NA; j_gene: TRBJ2-1; v_gene: TRBV7-9; d_gene: NA; CDR3nt: TGTGCCAGCAGCTTAGAAGTAAGGTATGGAAATGAGCAGTTCTTC; CDR3aa: CASSLEVRYGNEQFF
abundance: few; j_gene: TRBJ2-7; v_gene: TRBV28; d_gene: TRBD1; CDR3nt: TGTGCCAGCAGCGGGACAGGGAGAGCCTACGAGCAGTACTTC; CDR3aa: CASSGTGRAYEQYF
abundance: NA; j_gene: TRBJ2-3; v_gene: TRBV10-3; d_gene: NA; CDR3nt: TGTGCCATCACCCTCTCGGCGGGCGGGGATACGCAGTATTTT; CDR3aa: CAITLSAGGDTQYF
abundance: NA; j_gene: TRBJ2-3; v_gene: TRBV6-5; d_gene: TRBD2; CDR3nt: TGTGCCAGCATCCAAAGCGGGAACACAGATACGCAGTATTTT; CDR3aa: CASIQSGNTDTQYF
abundance: NA; j_gene: TRBJ2-3; v_gene: TRBV7-9; d_gene: TRBD1; CDR3nt: TGTGCCAGCAGCCTGGGGACAGGACTCACAGATACGCAGTATTTT; CDR3aa: CASSLGTGLTDTQYF
abundance: NA; j_gene: TRBJ1-4; v_gene: TRBV6-5; d_gene: NA; CDR3nt: TGTGCCAGCAGTTACTGGGGACTGTTTTTT; CDR3aa: CASSYWGLFF
abundance: few; j_gene: TRBJ2-5; v_gene: TRBV5-1; d_gene: TRBD2; CDR3nt: TGCGCCAGCAGCTTGGAATCGAGCGGGGCGACCCAGTACTTC; CDR3aa: CASSLESSGATQYF
abundance: NA; j_gene: TRBJ2-7; v_gene: TRBV27; d_gene: TRBD2; CDR3nt: TGTGCCAGCAGTCGGACTAGCGGGGAGCAGTACTTC; CDR3aa: CASSRTSGEQYF
abundance: NA; j_gene: TRBJ2-7; v_gene: TRBV19; d_gene: NA; CDR3nt: TGTGCCAGTAGTTCGCGGACCCTGACAAGAACCTACGAGCAGTACTTC; CDR3aa: CASSSRTLTRTYEQYF
abundance: NA; j_gene: TRBJ2-1; v_gene: TRBV14; d_gene: NA; CDR3nt: TGTGCCAGCAGCCAAGATGTGACTTACAATGAGCAGTTCTTC; CDR3aa: CASSQDVTYNEQFF
abundance: few; j_gene: TRBJ1-5; v_gene: TRBV12-3/TRBV12-4; d_gene: NA; CDR3nt: TGTGCCAGCAGCTGGTTGAGGGACCAGCCCCAGCATTTT; CDR3aa: CASSWLRDQPQHF
abundance: few; j_gene: TRBJ2-1; v_gene: TRBV5-5; d_gene: TRBD2; CDR3nt: TGTGCCAGCAGCGCTGGGACTAGCGGGAGTTGGGGCAATGAGCAGTTCTTC; CDR3aa: CASSAGTSGSWGNEQFF
abundance: few; j_gene: TRBJ1-6; v_gene: TRBV4-3; d_gene: NA; CDR3nt: TGCGCCAGCAGCCAAGATAATTGGAATTCACCCCTCCACTTT; CDR3aa: CASSQDNWNSPLHF
abundance: NA; j_gene: TRBJ2-2; v_gene: TRBV28; d_gene: TRBD2; CDR3nt: TGTGCCAGCAGTTTCACGCAAGCGGGAGTTAACACCGGGGAGCTGTTTTTT; CDR3aa: CASSFTQAGVNTGELFF